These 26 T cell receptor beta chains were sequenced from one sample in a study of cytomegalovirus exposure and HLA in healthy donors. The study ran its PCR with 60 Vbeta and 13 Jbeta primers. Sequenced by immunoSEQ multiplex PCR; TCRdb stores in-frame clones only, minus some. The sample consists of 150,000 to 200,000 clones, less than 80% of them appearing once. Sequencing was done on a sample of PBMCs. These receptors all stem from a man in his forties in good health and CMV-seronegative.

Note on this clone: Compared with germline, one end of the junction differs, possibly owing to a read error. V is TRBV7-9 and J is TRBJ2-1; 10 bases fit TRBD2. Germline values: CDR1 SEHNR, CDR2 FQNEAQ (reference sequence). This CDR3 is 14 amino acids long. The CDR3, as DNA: TGTTCCAGCAGCTTAGCTAGCGGGAGCGATGAGCAGTTCTTC. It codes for CSSSLASGSDEQFF.

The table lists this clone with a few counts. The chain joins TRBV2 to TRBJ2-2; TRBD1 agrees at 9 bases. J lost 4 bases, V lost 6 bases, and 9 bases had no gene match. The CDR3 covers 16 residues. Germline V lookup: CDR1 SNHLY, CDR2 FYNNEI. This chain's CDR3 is CASRDRTGEFTGELFF. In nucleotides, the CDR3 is TGTGCCAGCAGAGATCGGACAGGGGAGTTCACCGGGGAGCTGTTTTTT.

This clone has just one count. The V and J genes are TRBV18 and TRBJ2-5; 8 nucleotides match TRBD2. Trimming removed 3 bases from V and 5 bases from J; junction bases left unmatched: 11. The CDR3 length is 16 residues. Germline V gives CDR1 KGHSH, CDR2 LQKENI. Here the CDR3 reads CASSPNLAGTKETQYF. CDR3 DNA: TGTGCCAGCTCACCCAATTTAGCGGGGACTAAGGAGACCCAGTACTTC. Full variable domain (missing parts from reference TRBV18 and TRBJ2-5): NAGVMQNPRHLVRRRGQEARLRCSPMKGHSHVYWYRQLPEEGLKFMVYLQKENIIDESGMPKERFSAEFPKEGPSILRIQQVVRGDSAAYFCASSPNLAGTKETQYFGPGTRLLVL.

As DNA, the CDR3 is TGTGCCAGCTCGAGACCAGGGGGGGCCAAAAACATTCAGTACTTC. Translated: CASSRPGGAKNIQYF. The genes are TRBV18 and TRBJ2-4; D perhaps matches TRBD1 (7 bases). Trimming took 6 bases from V and 1 from J, leaving 13 bases between them. CDR3 length: 15 amino acids. Per germline, CDR1 KGHSH and CDR2 LQKENI.

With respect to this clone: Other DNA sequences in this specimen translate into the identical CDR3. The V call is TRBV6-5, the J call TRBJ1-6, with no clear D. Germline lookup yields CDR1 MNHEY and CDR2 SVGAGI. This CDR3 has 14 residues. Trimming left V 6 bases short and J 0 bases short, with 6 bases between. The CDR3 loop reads CASRESSYNSPLHF. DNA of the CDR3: TGTGCCAGCAGAGAGAGCTCCTATAATTCACCCCTCCACTTT.

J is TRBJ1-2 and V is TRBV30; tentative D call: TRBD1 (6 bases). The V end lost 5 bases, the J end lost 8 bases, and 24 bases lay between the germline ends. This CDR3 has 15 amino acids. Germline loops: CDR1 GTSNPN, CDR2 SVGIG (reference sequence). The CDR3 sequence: CAWVGQLGDYGGYTF. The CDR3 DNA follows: TGTGCCTGGGTCGGACAGTTAGGGGATTATGGCGGCTACACCTTC.

The CDR3 coding sequence is TGCGCCAGCAGTGGGCACCTGGGGAGGGTTGGACATCATAGCAATCAGCCCCAGCATTTT. Translating gives CASSGHLGRVGHHSNQPQHF. The J gene is TRBJ1-5, the V gene TRBV10-1, with a possible D match to TRBD1 (5 bases). This CDR3 has 20 residues. Trimming cost V 4 bases and J 0 bases, with 25 bases left between them. Germline values: CDR1 WNHNN, CDR2 SYGVQD (reference sequence).

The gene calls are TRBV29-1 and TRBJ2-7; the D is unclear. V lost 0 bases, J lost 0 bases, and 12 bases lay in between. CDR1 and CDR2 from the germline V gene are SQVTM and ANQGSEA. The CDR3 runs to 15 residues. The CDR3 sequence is CSVEETAASSYEQYF. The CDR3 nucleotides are TGCAGCGTTGAAGAGACGGCAGCGAGCTCCTACGAGCAGTACTTC.

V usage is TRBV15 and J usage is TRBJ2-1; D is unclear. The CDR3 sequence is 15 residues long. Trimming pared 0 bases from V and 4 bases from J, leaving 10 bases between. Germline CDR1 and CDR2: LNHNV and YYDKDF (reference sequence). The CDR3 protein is CATSRDRLMYNEQFF. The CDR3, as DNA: TGTGCCACCAGCAGAGATAGATTGATGTACAATGAGCAGTTCTTC.

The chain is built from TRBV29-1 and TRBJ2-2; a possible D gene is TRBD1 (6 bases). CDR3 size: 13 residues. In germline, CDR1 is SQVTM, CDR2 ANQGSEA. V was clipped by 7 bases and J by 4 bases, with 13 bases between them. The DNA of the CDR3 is TGCAGCGCTACGACAGGTAGCACCGGGGAGCTGTTTTTT. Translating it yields CSATTGSTGELFF.

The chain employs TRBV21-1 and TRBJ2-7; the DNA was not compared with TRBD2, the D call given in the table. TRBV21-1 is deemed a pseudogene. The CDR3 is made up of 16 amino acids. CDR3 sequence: CASSTPWTSGPYEQYF. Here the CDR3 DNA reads TGTGCCAGCAGCACGCCTTGGACTAGCGGACCCTACGAGCAGTACTTC.

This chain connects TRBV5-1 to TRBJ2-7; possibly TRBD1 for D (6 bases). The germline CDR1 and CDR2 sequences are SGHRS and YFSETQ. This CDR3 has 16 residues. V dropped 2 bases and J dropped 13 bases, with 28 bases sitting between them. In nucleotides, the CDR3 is TGCGCCAGCAGCTTCGGACAGACCGCTGTAAGGGAAAGTTTCTACTTC. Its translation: CASSFGQTAVRESFYF.

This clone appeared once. The CDR3 DNA sequence: TGTGCCAGCAGGCCCGGACAGTCGAACACTGAAGCTTTCTTT. It encodes CASRPGQSNTEAFF. The V call is TRBV2, the J call TRBJ1-1; D may be TRBD1 (6 bases). The length of the CDR3 is 14 residues. V was cut by 6 bases and J by 1 base, with 12 bases left in between. Germline assignment: CDR1 SNHLY and CDR2 FYNNEI.

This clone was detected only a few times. The chain's CDR3 is CASSGGLRQPQHF. The CDR3 DNA sequence: TGCGCCAGTTCGGGGGGCCTTAGGCAGCCCCAGCATTTT. This chain connects TRBV10-2 to TRBJ1-5; D perhaps matches TRBD1 (6 bases). The CDR3 contains 13 residues. Germline V gene sequence: CDR1 WSHSY, CDR2 SAAADI. Trimming took off 9 bases at V and 7 bases at J, with 16 bases between the two ends.

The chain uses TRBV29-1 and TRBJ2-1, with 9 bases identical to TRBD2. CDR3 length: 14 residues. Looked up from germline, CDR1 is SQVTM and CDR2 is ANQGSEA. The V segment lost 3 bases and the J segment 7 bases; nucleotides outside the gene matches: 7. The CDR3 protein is CSVDWLAGNNEQFF. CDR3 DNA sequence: TGCAGCGTTGACTGGCTAGCGGGGAATAATGAGCAGTTCTTC.

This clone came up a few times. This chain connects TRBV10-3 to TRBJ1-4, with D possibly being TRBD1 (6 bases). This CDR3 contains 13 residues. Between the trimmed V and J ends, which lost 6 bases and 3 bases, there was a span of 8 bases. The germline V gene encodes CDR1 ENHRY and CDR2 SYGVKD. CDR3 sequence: CAIRQGANEKLFF. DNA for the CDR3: TGTGCCATCAGACAGGGAGCTAATGAAAAACTGTTTTTT.

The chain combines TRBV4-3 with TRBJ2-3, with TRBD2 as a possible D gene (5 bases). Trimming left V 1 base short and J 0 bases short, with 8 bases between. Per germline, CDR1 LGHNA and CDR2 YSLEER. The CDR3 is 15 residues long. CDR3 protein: CASSQVGGSTDTQYF. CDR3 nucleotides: TGCGCCAGCAGCCAAGTGGGCGGGAGCACAGATACGCAGTATTTT.

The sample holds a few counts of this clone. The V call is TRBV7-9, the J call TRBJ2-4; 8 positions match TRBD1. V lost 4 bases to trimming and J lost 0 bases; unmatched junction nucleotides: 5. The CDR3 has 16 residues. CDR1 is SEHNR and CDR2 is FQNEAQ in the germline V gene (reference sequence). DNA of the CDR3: TGTGCCAGCAGCTCGACAGGGGCTAAAGCCAAAAACATTCAGTACTTC. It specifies CASSSTGAKAKNIQYF.

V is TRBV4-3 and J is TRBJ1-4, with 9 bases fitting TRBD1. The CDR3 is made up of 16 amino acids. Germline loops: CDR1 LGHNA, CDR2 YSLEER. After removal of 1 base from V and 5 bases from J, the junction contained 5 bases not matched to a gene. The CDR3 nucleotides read TGCGCCAGCAGCCAAGGGAGGGGGACAGGGAATGAAAAACTGTTTTTT. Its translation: CASSQGRGTGNEKLFF.

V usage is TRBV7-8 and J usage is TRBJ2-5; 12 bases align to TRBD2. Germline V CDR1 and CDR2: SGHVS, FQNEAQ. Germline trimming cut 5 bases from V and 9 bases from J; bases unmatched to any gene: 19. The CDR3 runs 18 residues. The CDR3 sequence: CASSPTRTSGRTPSPQYF. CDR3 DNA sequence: TGTGCCAGCAGCCCCACCCGTACTAGCGGGAGGACCCCTTCCCCCCAGTACTTC.

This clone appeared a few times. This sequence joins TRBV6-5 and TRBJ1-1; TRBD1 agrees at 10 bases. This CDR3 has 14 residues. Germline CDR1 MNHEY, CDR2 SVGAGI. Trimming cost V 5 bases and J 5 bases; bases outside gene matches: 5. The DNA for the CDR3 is TGTGCCAGCAGTCGAATGGGACAGGGGACTGAAGCTTTCTTT. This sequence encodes CASSRMGQGTEAFF.

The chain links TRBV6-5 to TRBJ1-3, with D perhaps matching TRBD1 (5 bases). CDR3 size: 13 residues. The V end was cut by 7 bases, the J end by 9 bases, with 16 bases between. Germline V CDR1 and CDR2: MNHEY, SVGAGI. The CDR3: CASTVGPGGTIYF. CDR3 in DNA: TGTGCCAGCACCGTGGGACCGGGAGGCACCATATATTTT.

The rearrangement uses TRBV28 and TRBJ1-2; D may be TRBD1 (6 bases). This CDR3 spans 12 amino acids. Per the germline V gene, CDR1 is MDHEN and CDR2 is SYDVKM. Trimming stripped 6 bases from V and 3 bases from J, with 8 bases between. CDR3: CASRQGDYGYTF. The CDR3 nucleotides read TGTGCCAGCAGACAGGGAGACTATGGCTACACCTTC.

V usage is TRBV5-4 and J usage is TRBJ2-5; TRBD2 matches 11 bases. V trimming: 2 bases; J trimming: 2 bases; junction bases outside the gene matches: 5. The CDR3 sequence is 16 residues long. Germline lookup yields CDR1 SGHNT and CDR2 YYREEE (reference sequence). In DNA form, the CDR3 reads TGTGCCAGCAGCTTCCCCCTAGCGGGGGGACAAGAGACCCAGTACTTC. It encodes CASSFPLAGGQETQYF.

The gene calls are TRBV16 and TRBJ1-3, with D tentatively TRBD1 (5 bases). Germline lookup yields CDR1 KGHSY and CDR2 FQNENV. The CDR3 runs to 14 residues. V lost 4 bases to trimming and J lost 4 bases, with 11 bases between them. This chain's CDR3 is CASSLQAYGNTIYF. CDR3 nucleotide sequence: TGTGCCAGCAGCCTACAGGCTTACGGAAACACCATATATTTT.

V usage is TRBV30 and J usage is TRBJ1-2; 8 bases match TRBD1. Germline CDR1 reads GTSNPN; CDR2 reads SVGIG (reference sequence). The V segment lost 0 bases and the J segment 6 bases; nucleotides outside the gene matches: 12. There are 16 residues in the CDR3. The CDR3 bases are TGTGCCTGGAGTGTAAATTGGCAGGGGGCGGGCGATGGCTACACCTTC. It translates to CAWSVNWQGAGDGYTF.